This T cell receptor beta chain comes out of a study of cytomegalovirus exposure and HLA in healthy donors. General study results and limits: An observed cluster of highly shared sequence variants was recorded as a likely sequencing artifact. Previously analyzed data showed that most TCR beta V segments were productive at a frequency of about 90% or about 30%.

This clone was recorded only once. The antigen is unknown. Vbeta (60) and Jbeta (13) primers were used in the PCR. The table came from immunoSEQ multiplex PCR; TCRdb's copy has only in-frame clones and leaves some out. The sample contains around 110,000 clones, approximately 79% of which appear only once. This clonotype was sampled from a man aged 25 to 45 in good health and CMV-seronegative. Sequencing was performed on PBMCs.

CDR3 nucleotide sequence: TGTGCCAGTGGTCTTCTGCGCATGAACACTGAAGCTTTCTTT. The encoded protein is CASGLLRMNTEAFF. The chain carries TRBV19 and TRBJ1-1; D unclear. The CDR3 runs 14 residues. V was pared by 8 bases and J by 0 bases, with 13 bases between. The germline V gene encodes CDR1 LNHDA and CDR2 SQIVND (reference sequence).